This T cell receptor (beta chain) was observed in a study of identical twins. Regarding the study as a whole: The study found excess low generation probability among twin-shared out-of-frame alpha sequences. Models came in too low on out-of-frame TCR alpha sharing in monozygotic twins. Twins' excess sharing was less marked for out-of-frame beta sequences. The abundant beta clonotypes from cord blood had fewer insertions, and memory repertoires had none of this.

Per germline, CDR1 SGHVS and CDR2 FQNEAQ. The CDR3 length is 15 residues. Trimming stripped 5 bases from V and 4 bases from J, with 17 bases between. One entry per CDR3 protein results from TCRdb running MiXCR on the 5' RACE reads. This sample has nearly 900,000 distinct CDR3 sequences, with 9% to 15% found just once. With regard to this clonotype: Its antigen is unknown.

This same sample was also part of a study on yellow fever vaccine responses in identical twins.

Source material: PBMCs. This receptor was taken from a woman younger than 30 in good health. The chain links TRBV7-8 to TRBJ2-5; D gene unclear. This chain's CDR3 is CASSRRPVPRETQYF. The DNA of the CDR3 is TGTGCCAGCAGCCGGAGACCGGTCCCAAGAGAGACCCAGTACTTC.